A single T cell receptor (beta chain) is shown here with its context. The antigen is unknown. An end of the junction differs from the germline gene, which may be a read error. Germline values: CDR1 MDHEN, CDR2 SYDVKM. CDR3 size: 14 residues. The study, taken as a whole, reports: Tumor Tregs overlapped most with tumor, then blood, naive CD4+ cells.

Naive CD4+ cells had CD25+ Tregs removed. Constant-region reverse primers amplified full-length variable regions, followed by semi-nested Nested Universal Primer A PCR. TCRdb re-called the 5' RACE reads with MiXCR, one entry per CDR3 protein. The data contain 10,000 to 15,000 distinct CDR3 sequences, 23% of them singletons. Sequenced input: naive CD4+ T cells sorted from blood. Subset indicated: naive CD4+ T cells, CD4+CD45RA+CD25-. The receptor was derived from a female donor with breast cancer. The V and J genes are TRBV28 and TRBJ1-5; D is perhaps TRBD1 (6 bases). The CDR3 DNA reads TGTGCCAGCAGTTCCTCAGGGGCCAATCGGCCCCAGCATTTT. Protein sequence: CASSSSGANRPQHF.